This TCR beta chain is drawn from a study of T cells in Graves' hyperthyroidism and ophthalmopathy. This clonotype came up many times. What was amplified from RNA transcripts were TCR beta CDR3 regions. TCR CDR3 underwent first-round RT-PCR with the HTBI primer set. TCRdb fed the multiplex PCR reads into MiXCR, producing one record per CDR3 protein. The sample gives roughly 380,000 distinct CDR3 sequences, around an eighth of which show up once; less than 25% is in the top ten. The hyperthyroidism was newly diagnosed and had lasted under 2 months; the patients were aged 18 to 65. Exclusion of patients followed from uncontrolled infection, other autoimmune disease, pregnancy or lactation. Orbital computed tomography and thyroid ultrasound, together with serum TRAb and thyroxine and clinical symptoms, were used for diagnoses. The length of the CDR3 is 15 residues. V dropped 5 bases and J dropped 6; count of bases not matched to a gene: 6. Germline CDR1 and CDR2: SGHTA and FQGNSA.

This TCR came from a man aged 30 to 45 with Graves' hyperthyroidism that later progressed to Graves' ophthalmopathy. Sequences were obtained from blood. V gene TRBV7-2 combines with J gene TRBJ1-6, with 8 bases lining up with TRBD1. CDR3 residues: CASSRRGTGNSPLHF. In DNA form, the CDR3 reads TGTGCCAGCAGCCGTCGCGGGACAGGTAATTCACCCCTCCACTTT.